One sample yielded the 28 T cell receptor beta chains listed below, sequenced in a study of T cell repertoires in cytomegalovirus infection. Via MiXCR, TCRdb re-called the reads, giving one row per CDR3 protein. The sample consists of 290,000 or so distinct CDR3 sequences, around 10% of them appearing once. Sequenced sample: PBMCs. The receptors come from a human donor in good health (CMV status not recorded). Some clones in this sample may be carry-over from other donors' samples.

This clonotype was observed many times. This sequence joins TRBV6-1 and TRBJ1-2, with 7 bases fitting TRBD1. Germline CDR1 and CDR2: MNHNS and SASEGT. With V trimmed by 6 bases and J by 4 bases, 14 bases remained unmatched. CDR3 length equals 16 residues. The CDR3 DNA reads TGTGCCAGCAGCCCGCGTGACAGGGCAGGGGTCTATGGCTACACCTTC. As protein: CASSPRDRAGVYGYTF.

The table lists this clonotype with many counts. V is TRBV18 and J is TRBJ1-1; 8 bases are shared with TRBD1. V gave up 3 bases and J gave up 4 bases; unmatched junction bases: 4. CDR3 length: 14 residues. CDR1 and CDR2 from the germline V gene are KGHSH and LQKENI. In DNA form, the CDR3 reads TGTGCCAGCTCACCGAGGACAGGGAGCACTGAAGCTTTCTTT. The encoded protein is CASSPRTGSTEAFF.

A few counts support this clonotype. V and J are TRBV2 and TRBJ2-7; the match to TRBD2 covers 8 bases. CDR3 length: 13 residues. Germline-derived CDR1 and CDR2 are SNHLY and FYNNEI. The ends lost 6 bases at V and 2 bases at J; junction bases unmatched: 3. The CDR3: CASSRRGAYEQYV. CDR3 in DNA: TGTGCCAGCAGCCGGCGGGGGGCCTACGAGCAGTACGTC.

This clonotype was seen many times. CDR3 protein: CSAPPDIGDTQYF. In DNA form, the CDR3 reads TGCAGTGCCCCCCCCGACATCGGCGATACGCAGTATTTT. This sequence joins TRBV20-1 and TRBJ2-3, with unresolved D. Trimming took 6 bases from V and 6 from J, leaving 16 bases between them. Germline CDR1 reads DFQATT; CDR2 reads SNEGSKA (reference sequence). This CDR3 comprises 13 residues.

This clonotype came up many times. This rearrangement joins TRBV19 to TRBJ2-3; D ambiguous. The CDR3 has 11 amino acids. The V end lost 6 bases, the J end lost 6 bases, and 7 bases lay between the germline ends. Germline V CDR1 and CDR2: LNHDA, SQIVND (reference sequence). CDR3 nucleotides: TGTGCCAGTAGGGCCGCTGATACGCAGTATTTT. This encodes CASRAADTQYF.

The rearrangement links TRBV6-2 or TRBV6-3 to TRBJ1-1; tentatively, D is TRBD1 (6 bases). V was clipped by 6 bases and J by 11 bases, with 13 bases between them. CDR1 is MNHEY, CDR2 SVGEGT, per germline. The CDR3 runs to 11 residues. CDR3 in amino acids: CASSHTGSAFF. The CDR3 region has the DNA TGTGCCAGCAGCCATACAGGGAGCGCTTTCTTT.

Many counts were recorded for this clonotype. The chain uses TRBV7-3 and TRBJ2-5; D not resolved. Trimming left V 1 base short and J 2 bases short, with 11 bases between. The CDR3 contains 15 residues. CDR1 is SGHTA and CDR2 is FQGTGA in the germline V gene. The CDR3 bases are TGTGCCAGCAGCTTAATGGCAGGACCGCAAGAGACCCAGTACTTC. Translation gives CASSLMAGPQETQYF.

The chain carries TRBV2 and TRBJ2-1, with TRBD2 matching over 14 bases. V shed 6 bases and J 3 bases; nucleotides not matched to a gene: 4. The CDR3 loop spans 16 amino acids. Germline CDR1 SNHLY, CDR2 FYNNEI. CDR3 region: CASSGTSGGHYNEQFF. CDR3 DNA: TGTGCCAGCAGCGGGACTAGCGGGGGACACTACAATGAGCAGTTCTTC.

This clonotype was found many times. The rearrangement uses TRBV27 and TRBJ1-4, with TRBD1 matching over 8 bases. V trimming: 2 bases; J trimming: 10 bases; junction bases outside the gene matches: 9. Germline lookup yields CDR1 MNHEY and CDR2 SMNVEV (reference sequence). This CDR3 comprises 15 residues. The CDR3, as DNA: TGTGCCAGCAGTTTAATAGGACAGGGTCATGGAAAACTGTTTTTT. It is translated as CASSLIGQGHGKLFF. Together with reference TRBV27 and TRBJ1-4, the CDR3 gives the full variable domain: EAQVTQNPRYLITVTGKKLTVTCSQNMNHEYMSWYRQDPGLGLRQIYYSMNVEVTDKGDVPEGYKVSRKEKRNFPLILESPSPNQTSLYFCASSLIGQGHGKLFFGSGTQLSVL.

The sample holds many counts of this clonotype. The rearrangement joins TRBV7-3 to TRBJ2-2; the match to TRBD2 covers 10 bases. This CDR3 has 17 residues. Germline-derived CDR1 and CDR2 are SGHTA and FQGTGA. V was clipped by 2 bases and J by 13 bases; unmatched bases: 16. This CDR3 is CASSLQSSGGPGGMLFF. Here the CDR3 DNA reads TGTGCCAGCAGCTTACAGTCTAGCGGGGGACCCGGGGGTATGCTGTTTTTT. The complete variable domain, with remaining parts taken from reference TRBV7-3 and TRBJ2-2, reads GAGVSQTPSNKVTEKGKYVELRCDPISGHTALYWYRQSLGQGPEFLIYFQGTGAADDSGLPNDRFFAVRPEGSVSTLKIQRTERGDSAVYLCASSLQSSGGPGGMLFFGEGSRLTVL.

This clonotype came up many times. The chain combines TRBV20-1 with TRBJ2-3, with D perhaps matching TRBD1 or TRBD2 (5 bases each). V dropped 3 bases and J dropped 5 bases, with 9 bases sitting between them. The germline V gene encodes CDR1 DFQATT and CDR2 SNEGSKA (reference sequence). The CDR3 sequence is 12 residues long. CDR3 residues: CSARPGRDTQYF. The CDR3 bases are TGCAGTGCTAGGCCGGGACGAGATACGCAGTATTTT.

CDR3 amino acids: CASSYSSGGSYEQYV. DNA for the CDR3: TGTGCCAGCAGTTACTCATCAGGGGGCTCCTACGAGCAGTACGTC. The chain employs TRBV6-5 and TRBJ2-7; 7 bases agree with TRBD1. V was clipped by 0 bases and J by 0 bases; unmatched bases: 2. The length of the CDR3 is 15 residues. Germline V CDR1 and CDR2: MNHEY, SVGAGI.

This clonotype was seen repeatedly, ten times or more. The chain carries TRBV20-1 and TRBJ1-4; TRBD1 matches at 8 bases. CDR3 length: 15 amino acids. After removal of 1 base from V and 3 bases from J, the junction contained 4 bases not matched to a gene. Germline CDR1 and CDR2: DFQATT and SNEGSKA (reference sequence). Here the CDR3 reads CSARGNRGANEKLFF. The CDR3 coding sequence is TGCAGTGCTAGAGGGAACAGGGGGGCTAATGAAAAACTGTTTTTT.

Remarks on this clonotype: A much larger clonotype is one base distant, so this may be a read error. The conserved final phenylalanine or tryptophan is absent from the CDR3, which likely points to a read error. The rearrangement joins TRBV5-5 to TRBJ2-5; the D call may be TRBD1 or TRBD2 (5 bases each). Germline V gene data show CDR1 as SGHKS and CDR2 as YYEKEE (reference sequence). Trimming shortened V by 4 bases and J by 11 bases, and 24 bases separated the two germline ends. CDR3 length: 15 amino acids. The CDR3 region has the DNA TGTGCCAGCAGCCCCGTGGCTCGGGACCTCGGCGGGCAGTACCTC. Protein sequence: CASSPVARDLGGQYL.

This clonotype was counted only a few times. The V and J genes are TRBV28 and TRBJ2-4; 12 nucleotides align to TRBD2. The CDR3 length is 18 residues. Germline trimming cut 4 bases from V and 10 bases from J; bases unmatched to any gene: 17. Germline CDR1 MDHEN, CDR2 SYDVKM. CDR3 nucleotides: TGTGCCAGCAGTTCAAGCATCCCCCCCTCTAGCGGGGGGGGTATTCAGTACTTC. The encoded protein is CASSSSIPPSSGGGIQYF.

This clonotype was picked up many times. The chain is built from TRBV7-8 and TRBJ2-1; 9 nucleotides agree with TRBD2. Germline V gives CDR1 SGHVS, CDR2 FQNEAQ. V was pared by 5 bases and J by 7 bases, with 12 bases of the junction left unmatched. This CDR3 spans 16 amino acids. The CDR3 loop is CASSLRAAGGQNEQFF. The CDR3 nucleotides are TGTGCCAGCAGCCTCCGGGCGGCGGGGGGGCAAAATGAGCAGTTCTTC.

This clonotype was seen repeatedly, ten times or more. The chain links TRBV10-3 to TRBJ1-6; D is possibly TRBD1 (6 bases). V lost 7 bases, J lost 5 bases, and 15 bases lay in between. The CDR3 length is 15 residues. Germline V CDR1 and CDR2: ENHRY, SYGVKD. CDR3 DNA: TGTGCCATCAACGAACAGGGAGGTAATAATTCACCCCTCCACTTT. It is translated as CAINEQGGNNSPLHF.

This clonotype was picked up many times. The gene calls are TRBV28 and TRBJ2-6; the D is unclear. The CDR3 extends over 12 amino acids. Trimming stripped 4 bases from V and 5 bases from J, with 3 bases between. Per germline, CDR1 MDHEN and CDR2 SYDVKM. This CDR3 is CASSSWANVLTF. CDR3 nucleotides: TGTGCCAGCAGTTCCTGGGCCAACGTCCTGACTTTC.

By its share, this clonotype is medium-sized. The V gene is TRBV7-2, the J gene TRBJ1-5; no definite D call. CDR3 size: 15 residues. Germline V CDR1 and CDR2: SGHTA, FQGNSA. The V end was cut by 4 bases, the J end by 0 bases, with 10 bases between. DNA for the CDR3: TGTGCCAGCAGCTCGGACTATTATAGCAATCAGCCCCAGCATTTT. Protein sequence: CASSSDYYSNQPQHF.

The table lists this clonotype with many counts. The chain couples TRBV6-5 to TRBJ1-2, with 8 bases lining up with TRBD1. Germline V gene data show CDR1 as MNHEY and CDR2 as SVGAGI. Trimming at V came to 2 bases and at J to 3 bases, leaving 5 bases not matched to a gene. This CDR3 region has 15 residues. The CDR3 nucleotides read TGTGCCAGCAGTTACATGGACAGGGCGGACTATGGCTACACCTTC. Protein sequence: CASSYMDRADYGYTF.

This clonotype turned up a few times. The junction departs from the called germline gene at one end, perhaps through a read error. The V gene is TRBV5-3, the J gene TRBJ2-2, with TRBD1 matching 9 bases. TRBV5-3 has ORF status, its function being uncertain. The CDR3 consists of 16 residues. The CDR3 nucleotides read TGTGCCAGCAGCTCATACAGGGGGCTGGGCACCGGGGAGCTGTTTTTT. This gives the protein CASSSYRGLGTGELFF.

The CDR3 bases are TGTGCCAGTAGTATAGCGACAGGGGACACCTATGGCTACACCTTC. Its translation: CASSIATGDTYGYTF. The V gene is TRBV19, the J gene TRBJ1-2, with 8 bases matching TRBD1. The V gene's germline CDR1 is LNHDA and CDR2 SQIVND (reference sequence). V lost 1 base and J lost 4; bases outside the gene matches: 5. The CDR3 covers 15 residues. Full variable domain (outside the CDR3, taken from reference TRBV19 and TRBJ1-2): DGGITQSPKYLFRKEGQNVTLSCEQNLNHDAMYWYRQDPGQGLRLIYYSQIVNDFQKGDIAEGYSVSREKKESFPLTVTSAQKNPTAFYLCASSIATGDTYGYTFGSGTRLTVV.

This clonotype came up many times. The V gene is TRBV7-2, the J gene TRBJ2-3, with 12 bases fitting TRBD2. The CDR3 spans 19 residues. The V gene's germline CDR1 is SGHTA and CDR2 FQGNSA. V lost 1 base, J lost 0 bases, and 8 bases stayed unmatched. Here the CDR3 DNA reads TGTGCCAGCAGCTTAGAGCTAGCGGGGGGGTATGCTAGCACAGATACGCAGTATTTT. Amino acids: CASSLELAGGYASTDTQYF.

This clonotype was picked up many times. The CDR3 is CASSARAGTGNEKLFF. As DNA, the CDR3 is TGTGCCAGCAGCGCCCGAGCCGGGACGGGGAATGAAAAACTGTTTTTT. The rearrangement uses TRBV7-2 and TRBJ1-4; D possibly corresponds to TRBD1 (5 bases). Deletions cut 5 bases from V and 5 bases from J, with 18 bases between. The CDR3 has 16 residues. In germline, CDR1 is SGHTA, CDR2 FQGNSA.

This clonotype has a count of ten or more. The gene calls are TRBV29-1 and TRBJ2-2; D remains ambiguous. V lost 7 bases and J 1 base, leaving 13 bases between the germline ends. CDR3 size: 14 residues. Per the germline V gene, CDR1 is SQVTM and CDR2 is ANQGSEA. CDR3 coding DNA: TGCAGCGCTGTCCTCCCTCGGAACACCGGGGAGCTGTTTTTT. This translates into CSAVLPRNTGELFF.

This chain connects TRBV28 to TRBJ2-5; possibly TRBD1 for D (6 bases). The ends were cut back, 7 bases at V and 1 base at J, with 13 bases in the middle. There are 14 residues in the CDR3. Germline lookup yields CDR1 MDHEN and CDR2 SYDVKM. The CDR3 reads CASKKGTSQETQYF. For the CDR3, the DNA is TGTGCCAGCAAGAAAGGGACAAGCCAAGAGACCCAGTACTTC.

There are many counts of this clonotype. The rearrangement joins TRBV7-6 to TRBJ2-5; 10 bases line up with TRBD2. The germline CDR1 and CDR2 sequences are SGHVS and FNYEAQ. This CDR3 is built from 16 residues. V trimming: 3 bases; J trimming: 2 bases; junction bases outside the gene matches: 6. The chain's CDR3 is CASSLVLAGLQETQYF. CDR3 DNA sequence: TGTGCCAGCAGCTTGGTACTAGCGGGGTTACAAGAGACCCAGTACTTC.

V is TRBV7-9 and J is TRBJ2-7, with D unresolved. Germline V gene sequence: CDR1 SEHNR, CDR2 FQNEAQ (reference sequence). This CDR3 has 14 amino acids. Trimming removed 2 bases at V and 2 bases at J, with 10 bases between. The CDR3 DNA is TGTGCCAGCAGCTTATCCGGCAGCGCCTACGAGCAGTACTTC. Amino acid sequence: CASSLSGSAYEQYF.